The rows below give T cell receptor beta chains drawn from one sample of a study of control samples from healthy donors and cancer patients. The table came from immunoSEQ multiplex PCR; TCRdb's copy has only in-frame clones and leaves some out. Of 100,000 to 150,000 clones in the sample, more than 90% are singletons; the top ten hold less than 7%. Sequences were obtained from blood. The receptors stem from a man younger than 35 in good health. Both conserved end residues are part of each CDR3. Fields, in order: D gene, clone size, J gene, V gene, CDR3 DNA, CDR3 protein. A D gene is named only where the DNA matches it firmly. Size values are once, few and many counts, or a class for expanded clones, and some rows have none.

NA,NA,TRBJ2-5,TRBV4-1,TGCGCCAGCAGCAGACGGGATCAGCCGGAGACCCAGTACTTC,CASSRRDQPETQYF
TRBD2,NA,TRBJ2-7,TRBV6-5,TGTGCCAGCAAACGGGACGCGGGGGAGACCTACGAGCAGTACTTC,CASKRDAGETYEQYF
NA,NA,TRBJ1-1,TRBV6-5,TGTGCCAGCAGTTACGCCGAGGCCACTGAAGCTTTCTTT,CASSYAEATEAFF
NA,NA,TRBJ1-1,TRBV2,TGTGCCAGCATGCGGGTATTGGACACTGAAGCTTTCTTT,CASMRVLDTEAFF
TRBD2,NA,TRBJ2-1,TRBV4-1,TGCGCCAGCAGCCCACAGACTAGCGGGGGGGCCCCTGATTACAATGAGCAGTTCTTC,CASSPQTSGGAPDYNEQFF
NA,NA,TRBJ1-2,TRBV21-1,TGTGCCAGCAGCAGCCGACAGGGCCCCTATGGCTACACCTTC,CASSSRQGPYGYTF
NA,NA,TRBJ1-4,TRBV4-1,TGCGCCAGCAGCCCACAGGGCGAAAAACTGTTTTTT,CASSPQGEKLFF
NA,once,TRBJ1-6,TRBV5-6,TGTGCCAGCAGCATTGGCCAGTTAGGGGCTTCACCCCTCCACTTT,CASSIGQLGASPLHF
NA,few,TRBJ1-6,TRBV7-2,TGTGCCAGCAGCACCGTGGCAGTTCCTAATTCACCCCTCCACTTT,CASSTVAVPNSPLHF
TRBD2,NA,TRBJ2-2,TRBV7-9,TGTGCCAGCAGCCACCCTACGGAGCGGGGGAACACCGGGGAGCTGTTTTTT,CASSHPTERGNTGELFF
NA,NA,TRBJ1-1,TRBV5-4,TGTGCCAGCAGCTTGGACAGCAACACTGAAGCTTTCTTT,CASSLDSNTEAFF
TRBD2,NA,TRBJ2-7,TRBV12-3/TRBV12-4,TGTGCCAGCTCGTTAGCGGGAACCTACGAGCAGTACTTC,CASSLAGTYEQYF
NA,NA,TRBJ2-3,TRBV5-4,TGTGCCAGCAGCTTGGTGGGGGGGCCTACAGATACGCAGTATTTT,CASSLVGGPTDTQYF
NA,once,TRBJ2-1,TRBV9,TGTGCCAGCAGCGCGGGCCGGGGCAATGAGCAGTTCTTC,CASSAGRGNEQFF
NA,NA,TRBJ2-3,TRBV2,TGTGCCAGCACTCCCTCATTTGTCCGCACAGATACGCAGTATTTT,CASTPSFVRTDTQYF
NA,NA,TRBJ1-3,TRBV30,TGTGCCTGGAGTAGGGGTTCTGGAAACACCATATATTTT,CAWSRGSGNTIYF
TRBD2,NA,TRBJ2-7,TRBV4-1,TGCGCCAGCAGAGATATAGCGGGACTCTCCTACGAGCAGTACTTC,CASRDIAGLSYEQYF
NA,once,TRBJ1-6,TRBV19,TGTGCCAGCGATTTCGGGCGGAACTATAATTCACCCCTCCACTTT,CASDFGRNYNSPLHF
TRBD1,NA,TRBJ1-1,TRBV6-6,TGTGCCAGCAGTCCGACAGGGACAGGGGGCGAAGACACTGAAGCTTTCTTT,CASSPTGTGGEDTEAFF
TRBD1,once,TRBJ1-4,TRBV10-2,TGCGCCAGCAGTACGGACAGGGGGAGGGAAAAACTGTTTTTT,CASSTDRGREKLFF
TRBD1,once,TRBJ2-1,TRBV2,TGTGCCAGCAGTGGACAGGGGACCCTCTACAATGAGCAGTTCTTC,CASSGQGTLYNEQFF
NA,NA,TRBJ1-3,TRBV9,TGTGCCAGCAGCGTAGGTAGCCTCTCTGGAAACACCATATATTTT,CASSVGSLSGNTIYF
NA,NA,TRBJ2-2,TRBV7-9,TGTGCCAGCAGCTTAGTTGAGTCCGGGGAGCTGTTTTTT,CASSLVESGELFF
NA,NA,TRBJ2-3,TRBV2,TGTGCCACCCACCTCTTGGGGCGGGCGGATACGCAGTATTTT,CATHLLGRADTQYF
NA,few,TRBJ1-1,TRBV6-5,TGTGCCAGCAGACCAGGGTTAAGGACTGAAGCTTTCTTT,CASRPGLRTEAFF
NA,NA,TRBJ1-2,TRBV9,TGTGCCAGCAGCCCCGTGGGGGGAAGCTATGGCTACACCTTC,CASSPVGGSYGYTF
NA,NA,TRBJ2-7,TRBV3-1/TRBV3-2,TGTGCCAGCAGCCAATGGCCACTCCTTCGAGAGCAGTACTTC,CASSQWPLLREQYF
NA,NA,TRBJ1-3,TRBV10-3,TGTGCCATCAGTGGGAGACGGGCCGGAGGGGGAAACACCATATATTTT,CAISGRRAGGGNTIYF
NA,NA,TRBJ2-7,TRBV19,TGTGCCAGTAGCATGGGGGGCAGGGGCCAATCCTACGAGCAGTACTTC,CASSMGGRGQSYEQYF
TRBD2,NA,TRBJ2-5,TRBV3-1/TRBV3-2,TGTGCCAGCAGCCAAGATCCTACTAGCGGGGGGGCCTGGGGAGAGACCCAGTACTTC,CASSQDPTSGGAWGETQYF
TRBD2,once,TRBJ2-1,TRBV9,TGTGCCAGCAGCCGACTAGCGGGGGGTGCGAATGAGCAGTTCTTC,CASSRLAGGANEQFF
TRBD2,NA,TRBJ2-1,TRBV4-1,TGCGCCAGCAGCCAATCATTTAGGACTAGCGGGGACAATGAGCAGTTCTTC,CASSQSFRTSGDNEQFF
TRBD1,NA,TRBJ1-2,TRBV5-4,TGTGCCAGCAGACTGACAGGGGGGAATGGCTACACCTTC,CASRLTGGNGYTF
TRBD1,NA,TRBJ1-2,TRBV6-1,TGTGCCAGCAGTGAACCTAGACTGGACAGGGGAAACTATGGCTACACCTTC,CASSEPRLDRGNYGYTF
NA,NA,TRBJ1-2,TRBV2,TGTGCCAGCAGCTACGAGGGTCCGGGCTACGGCTACACCTTC,CASSYEGPGYGYTF
NA,once,TRBJ2-7,TRBV18,TGTGCCAGCTCACCGGGTGGCAGGGGAGTCTACGAGCAGTACTTC,CASSPGGRGVYEQYF